These T cell receptor beta chains were read from a single sample in a study of identical twins. TCRdb itself ran the 5' RACE reads through MiXCR, one entry per CDR3 protein. The sample lists 200,000 to 300,000 distinct CDR3 sequences; around 7.6% were seen once. The same sample was also studied in work on yellow fever vaccine responses in identical twins.

The sequencing input was CD8+ T cells sorted from blood. All receptors derive from a woman under 30 in good health. The CDR3 runs from the conserved cysteine through the conserved F or W.

cdr3_length j_call v_call cdr3_aa
13 TRBJ2-5 TRBV20-1 CSARSLGQETQYF
17 TRBJ2-5 TRBV10-2 CASSESPWGSLQETQYF
14 TRBJ2-3 TRBV2 CASSRAGGSDTQYF
17 TRBJ2-3 TRBV4-1 CASSQEGGLASTDTQYF
13 TRBJ2-1 TRBV24-1 CATSTSGNNEQFF
15 TRBJ2-1 TRBV7-8 CASSPQREAFNEQFF
15 TRBJ2-3 TRBV28 CASRGTDPATDTQYF
13 TRBJ2-3 TRBV4-1 CASSRRGDEEQYF
13 TRBJ2-1 TRBV6-5 CASSYLGYNEQFF
14 TRBJ1-5 TRBV2 CASSEPLGSRPQHF
14 TRBJ2-1 TRBV24-1 CATRDRGSAGGQFF
16 TRBJ2-1 TRBV5-1 CASSSSSGGRINEQFF
16 TRBJ2-5 TRBV7-9 CASSHGQGRNRETQYF
10 TRBJ2-1 TRBV2 CASTENEQFF
13 TRBJ2-5 TRBV20-1 CSALGTDQETQYF
13 TRBJ2-2 TRBV7-9 CATPGTNTGELFF
20 TRBJ1-2 TRBV7-6 CASSPKGFVAGRSANYGYTF
13 TRBJ2-7 TRBV28 CASSRGPRAEQYF
14 TRBJ2-1 TRBV9 CASSVARTSPEQFF
16 TRBJ2-5 TRBV4-1 CASSQDYRDDQETQYF
14 TRBJ2-3 TRBV28 CASSLDLPVDTQYF
13 TRBJ2-1 TRBV9 CASSGHDGSEQFF
16 TRBJ2-1 TRBV3-1 CASSQRVPRSYNEQFF
14 TRBJ2-1 TRBV3-1 CASSQGMPYNEQFF
13 TRBJ2-7 TRBV29-1 CSVVERESYEQYF
14 TRBJ2-1 TRBV9 CASSVEGSGNEQFF
17 TRBJ2-3 TRBV2 CASSQPLAGGIIDTQYF
17 TRBJ1-1 TRBV25-1 CASSTGTGGLRDTEAFF
15 TRBJ1-1 TRBV7-8 CASSPGGSMNTEAFF
11 TRBJ1-1 TRBV29-1 CSVATGPEAFF
13 TRBJ2-1 TRBV5-1 CASSADRAIEQFF
14 TRBJ2-1 TRBV7-9 CASSLKVHHNEQFF
17 TRBJ2-2 TRBV24-1 CATSDRGQGWTTGELFF
13 TRBJ2-1 TRBV29-1 CSVLPMGYNEQFF
12 TRBJ1-6 TRBV15 CATSSDNSPLHF
14 TRBJ2-1 TRBV28 CASSDRGNGNEQFF
16 TRBJ2-3 TRBV4-2 CASSQELARTIDTQYF
14 TRBJ2-2 TRBV7-6 CASSLAFNTGELFF
15 TRBJ2-2 TRBV28 CASSLPGQGFGELFF
13 TRBJ2-1 TRBV29-1 CSVEVGESLEQFF
14 TRBJ2-1 TRBV7-9 CASSPHTTGNEQFF
12 TRBJ2-2 TRBV12-3/TRBV12-4 CAGGAITGELFF
13 TRBJ2-3 TRBV27 CASSSFALDTQYF
15 TRBJ2-7 TRBV3-1 CASSQDLCGSHEQYF
14 TRBJ2-1 TRBV25-1 CASRGGAVYNEQFF
14 TRBJ2-3 TRBV10-3 CAIREGSPTDTQYF
12 TRBJ2-2 TRBV29-1 CSVVPNTGELFF
14 TRBJ2-2 TRBV24-1 CATSASSVTGELFF
19 TRBJ2-1 TRBV7-7 CASGRTDRGPRIGYNEQFF
15 TRBJ2-3 TRBV15 CATSRTSEITDTQYF
12 TRBJ2-7 TRBV20-1 CSAADISYEQYF
15 TRBJ2-2 TRBV5-1 CASSFWLVLGGELFF
15 TRBJ2-1 TRBV4-2 CASSQQRDPYNEQFF
14 TRBJ2-4 TRBV12-3/TRBV12-4 CASSPHSGGGIQYF
14 TRBJ1-2 TRBV11-2 CASSTRDRGYGYTF
14 TRBJ2-2 TRBV12-3/TRBV12-4 CASSEDREAGELFF
14 TRBJ1-1 TRBV28 CASMEEGYGTEAFF
16 TRBJ2-2 TRBV28 CAIRTSHSPNTGELFF